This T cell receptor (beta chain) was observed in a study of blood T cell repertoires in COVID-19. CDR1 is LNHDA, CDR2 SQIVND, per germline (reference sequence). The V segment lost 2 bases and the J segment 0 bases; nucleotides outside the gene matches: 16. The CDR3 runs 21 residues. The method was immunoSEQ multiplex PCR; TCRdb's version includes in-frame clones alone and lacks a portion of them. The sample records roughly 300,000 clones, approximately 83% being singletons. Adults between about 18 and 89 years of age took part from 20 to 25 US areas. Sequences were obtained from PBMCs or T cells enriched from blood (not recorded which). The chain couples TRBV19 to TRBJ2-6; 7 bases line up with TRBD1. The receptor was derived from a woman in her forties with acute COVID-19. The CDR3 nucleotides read TGTGCCAGTAGTATATCAAGATTCGTCGGACAGGCCATCTCTGGGGCCAACGTCCTGACTTTC. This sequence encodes CASSISRFVGQAISGANVLTF.